The present TCR beta chain was sequenced within a study of early T cells in non-severe SARS-CoV-2 infection. Trimming removed 6 bases at V and 4 bases at J, with 9 bases between. Germline V gives CDR1 KGHSH, CDR2 LQKENI. The CDR3 is made up of 12 amino acids. TCRdb processed the 5' RACE reads anew with MiXCR; each CDR3 protein has one entry. The repertoire holds 71,000 or so distinct CDR3 sequences, around 13% seen once, with over 11% in the top ten. This receptor was taken from an adult who was a healthcare worker with PCR-confirmed SARS-CoV-2 infection or an uninfected control (not recorded which). Sequences were obtained from whole blood. The J gene is TRBJ1-2, the V gene TRBV18; D gene ambiguous. The CDR3 loop is CASSLDGYGYTF. In nucleotides, the CDR3 is TGTGCCAGCTCCCTCGATGGCTATGGCTACACCTTC.